What follows are 14 T cell receptor beta chains derived from one specimen sequenced in a study of OX40 agonist ivuxolimab in advanced cancers. Method: immunoSEQ multiplex PCR; TCRdb's copy keeps in-frame clones and lacks some. The sample shows fewer than 100,000 clones, roughly 90% of them seen only once. Sequencing was performed on CD4+ or CD8+ T cells sorted from blood, taken in a trial of the OX40 agonist ivuxolimab. The receptor source for this set is an adult with an advanced solid tumor such as melanoma, head and neck, liver or kidney cancer.

V and J are TRBV2 and TRBJ2-7; 9 positions agree with TRBD1. Germline loops: CDR1 SNHLY, CDR2 FYNNEI. CDR3 length: 15 residues. J lost 4 bases, V lost 5 bases, and 9 bases had no gene match. CDR3 DNA: TGTGCCAGCAGTCCCGGGGGACAGGGATGGTACGAGCAGTACTTC. Amino acid sequence: CASSPGGQGWYEQYF.

This clone was seen only once. The V call is TRBV18, the J call TRBJ2-5, with D perhaps matching TRBD2 (5 bases). Germline CDR1 is KGHSH and CDR2 is LQKENI. V lost 3 bases, J lost 5 bases, and 16 bases lay in between. This CDR3 is 15 amino acids long. Written as DNA, the CDR3 is TGTGCCAGCTCACCGGAACTAGGTGGTCAGGAGACCCAGTACTTC. It codes for CASSPELGGQETQYF. Looking up the rest from reference TRBV18 and TRBJ2-5 gives the full variable domain: NAGVMQNPRHLVRRRGQEARLRCSPMKGHSHVYWYRQLPEEGLKFMVYLQKENIIDESGMPKERFSAEFPKEGPSILRIQQVVRGDSAAYFCASSPELGGQETQYFGPGTRLLVL.

J is TRBJ2-7 and V is TRBV5-1; a possible D gene is TRBD1 (5 bases). The ends were cut back, 4 bases at V and 4 bases at J, with 15 bases in the middle. The CDR3 covers 14 residues. CDR1 and CDR2 from the germline V gene are SGHRS and YFSETQ. DNA for the CDR3: TGCGCCAGCAGCGCCAACGACAGAGGATACGAGCAGTACTTC. This encodes CASSANDRGYEQYF.

CDR3 in DNA: TGTGCCAGTTTGTTACGTTGGGGTAGCAATCAGCCCCAGCATTTT. Amino acids: CASLLRWGSNQPQHF. The chain links TRBV6-5 to TRBJ1-5; D ambiguous. Germline loops: CDR1 MNHEY, CDR2 SVGAGI. V lost 9 bases and J 0 bases, leaving 15 bases between the germline ends. The length of the CDR3 is 15 residues.

The chain has TRBV28 and TRBJ1-2; 9 nucleotides match TRBD1. Unmatched junction bases numbered 7, after V lost 6 bases and J lost 8 bases. The CDR3 is 13 amino acids. Per the germline V gene, CDR1 is MDHEN and CDR2 is SYDVKM. This chain's CDR3 is CASSLGTGLGYTF. In DNA, the CDR3 is TGTGCCAGCAGCCTCGGGACAGGGCTAGGCTACACCTTC.

The rearrangement uses TRBV6-6 and TRBJ1-2; a weak D match, TRBD1 (6 bases). The germline gives CDR1 MNHNY, CDR2 SVGAGI (reference sequence). The CDR3 totals 13 residues. The germline V and J ends were trimmed by 7 bases and 8 bases, with 17 bases remaining between them. The DNA of the CDR3 is TGTGCCAGCACCCAGGGGCAGACCAGGGGCTACACCTTC. Its protein is CASTQGQTRGYTF.

The chain employs TRBV9 and TRBJ1-2, with no clear D. Germline lookup yields CDR1 SGDLS and CDR2 YYNGEE. V lost 0 bases and J lost 8, with 11 bases in between. This CDR3 contains 13 residues. The CDR3 protein is CASSVGANQGYTF. CDR3 nucleotides: TGTGCCAGCAGCGTAGGGGCTAACCAAGGCTACACCTTC.

The chain combines TRBV5-1 with TRBJ1-1; maybe TRBD1 (6 bases). The CDR3 contains 15 residues. CDR1 and CDR2 from the germline V gene are SGHRS and YFSETQ. The germline V and J ends were trimmed by 3 bases and 5 bases, with 17 bases remaining between them. The DNA for the CDR3 is TGCGCCAGCAGCTCGGGATGGGGGCGTGGAACTGAAGCTTTCTTT. It specifies CASSSGWGRGTEAFF.

This clone was observed once. At one end, the junction sequence differs from germline, possibly due to a read error. The V gene is TRBV7-2, the J gene TRBJ2-5; D unclear. The CDR3 runs to 13 residues. The V gene's germline CDR1 is SGHTA and CDR2 FQGNSA. In DNA form, the CDR3 reads TGTGCCAGCAGCTTAGGTTGGGGTATGACCCCGCACTTC. Translated, it gives CASSLGWGMTPHF. Full variable domain (remainder filled in from reference TRBV7-2 and TRBJ2-5): GAGVSQSPSNKVTEKGKDVELRCDPISGHTALYWYRQSLGQGLEFLIYFQGNSAPDKSGLPSDRFSAERTGGSVSTLTIQRTQQEDSAVYLCASSLGWGMTPHFGPGTRLLVL.

The rearrangement joins TRBV10-3 to TRBJ1-2; 7 bases are a match to TRBD1. The CDR3 covers 13 residues. V was clipped by 6 bases and J by 4 bases; unmatched bases: 5. Germline V gives CDR1 ENHRY, CDR2 SYGVKD. CDR3 nucleotides: TGTGCCATCAGGTGGGACAGAACCTATGGCTACACCTTC. Amino acid sequence: CAIRWDRTYGYTF.

The CDR3 DNA sequence: TGTGCCAGCAGCCAAGAGACTAGCGGGCTAGCCAAAAACATTCAGTACTTC. Its protein product is CASSQETSGLAKNIQYF. The chain combines TRBV4-2 with TRBJ2-4; 10 bases fit TRBD2. CDR1 LGHNA and CDR2 YNFKEQ come from the germline V gene. V gave up 0 bases and J gave up 0 bases; unmatched junction bases: 2. The CDR3 length is 17 residues.

V usage is TRBV18 and J usage is TRBJ1-1; possible D gene TRBD1, 5 bases. The CDR3 runs to 16 residues. Germline V CDR1 and CDR2: KGHSH, LQKENI. The V end was cut by 0 bases, the J end by 0 bases, with 11 bases between. The CDR3 is CASSPPDSFMNTEAFF. The CDR3 DNA reads as TGTGCCAGCTCACCACCAGACAGCTTCATGAACACTGAAGCTTTCTTT.

The sample holds one count of this clone. The chain recombines TRBV25-1 with TRBJ1-2, with 11 bases that match TRBD1. Germline V CDR1 and CDR2: MGHDK, SYGVNS. J lost 5 bases, V lost 8 bases, and 7 bases had no gene match. The CDR3 covers 14 residues. This CDR3 is CASARTGGGYGYTF. The CDR3 DNA reads TGTGCCAGCGCTAGGACAGGGGGCGGTTATGGCTACACCTTC.

This clone was observed once. The CDR3 is CASSLTTNTEAFF. The CDR3 nucleotides read TGTGCCAGCAGCTTGACAACGAACACTGAAGCTTTCTTT. The rearrangement links TRBV7-2 to TRBJ1-1; D is unclear. The CDR3 has 13 residues. V shed 3 bases and J shed 1 base, with 6 bases lying between them. Germline CDR1 is SGHTA and CDR2 is FQGNSA.